This TCR beta chain emerged from a study of cytomegalovirus exposure and HLA in healthy donors. Turning to the study itself: Of the donors genotyped, 300 to 500 in all, about 76% fell in the Caucasian-associated ancestry cluster. Overall study results and limits: Among the CMV-associated chains, a few were confirmed in vitro as specific for CMV antigens.

Each donor was healthy, and each was a bone marrow donor. The CDR3 is 16 amino acids. Germline-derived CDR1 and CDR2 are SGHNT and YYREEE (reference sequence). With 5 bases clipped from V and 5 bases from J, the junction kept 10 bases outside the gene matches. Researchers ran the PCR with 60 Vbeta and 13 Jbeta primers. Profiled with immunoSEQ multiplex PCR; TCRdb holds only in-frame clones, not every one. This sample carries about 91,000 clones, around 86% of them seen once, and the ten largest clones take 9.2%. On this clone: Its target is unknown.

This chain links TRBV5-4 with TRBJ2-1; 10 bases map to TRBD1. Sample: PBMCs. The receptor's source is a young man in good health and CMV-seropositive. The CDR3, as DNA: TGTGCCAGCAGTCAACCTCCGGGACAGGGGAACAATGAGCAGTTCTTC. Translating it yields CASSQPPGQGNNEQFF.